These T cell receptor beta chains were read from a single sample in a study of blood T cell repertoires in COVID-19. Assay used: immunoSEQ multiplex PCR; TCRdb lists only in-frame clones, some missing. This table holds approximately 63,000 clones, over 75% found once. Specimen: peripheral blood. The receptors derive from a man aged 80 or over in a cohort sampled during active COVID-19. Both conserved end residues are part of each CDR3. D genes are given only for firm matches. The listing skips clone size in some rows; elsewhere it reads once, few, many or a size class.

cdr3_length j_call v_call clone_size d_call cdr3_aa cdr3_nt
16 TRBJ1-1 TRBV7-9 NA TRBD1 CASSSPRGRLNTEAFF TGTGCCAGCAGCTCGCCCAGGGGGAGACTGAACACTGAAGCTTTCTTT
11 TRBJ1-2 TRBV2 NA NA CASTTVKSYTF TGTGCCAGCACCACGGTGAAGAGCTACACCTTC
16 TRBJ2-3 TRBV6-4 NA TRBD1 CASSDSGTVSTDTQYF TGTGCCAGCAGTGACTCTGGGACAGTCAGCACAGATACGCAGTATTTT
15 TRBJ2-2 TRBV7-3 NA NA CASSKDTANTGELFF TGTGCCAGCAGCAAAGACACAGCGAACACCGGGGAGCTGTTTTTT
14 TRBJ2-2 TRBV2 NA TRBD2 CASSPLAGAGELFF TGTGCCAGCTCGCCGTTAGCGGGAGCCGGGGAGCTGTTTTTT
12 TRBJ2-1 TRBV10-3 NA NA CAISDEYLEQFF TGTGCCATCAGTGACGAGTATTTGGAGCAGTTCTTC
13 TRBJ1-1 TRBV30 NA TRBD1 CAWKGARGTEAFF TGTGCCTGGAAGGGGGCTCGGGGGACTGAAGCTTTCTTT
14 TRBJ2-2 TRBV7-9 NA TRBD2 CASGTSGSPGELFF TGTGCCAGCGGGACTAGCGGGAGTCCCGGGGAGCTGTTTTTT
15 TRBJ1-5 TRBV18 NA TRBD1 CASSPGQGAFVAQHF TGTGCCAGCTCGCCGGGACAGGGGGCGTTCGTAGCCCAGCATTTT
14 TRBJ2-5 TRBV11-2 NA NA CASSLSGVGETQYF TGTGCCAGCAGCTTATCCGGGGTAGGGGAGACCCAGTACTTC
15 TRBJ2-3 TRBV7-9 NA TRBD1 CASSRGTGGTDTQYF TGTGCCAGCAGTCGGGGGACAGGGGGTACAGATACGCAGTATTTT
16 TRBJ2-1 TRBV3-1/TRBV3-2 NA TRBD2 CASSQGAGASYNEQFF TGTGCCAGCAGCCAAGGGGCGGGAGCGTCCTACAATGAGCAGTTCTTC
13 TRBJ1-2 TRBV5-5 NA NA CASSKDGDYGYTF TGTGCCAGCAGCAAGGACGGGGACTATGGCTACACCTTC
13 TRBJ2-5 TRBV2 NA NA CASSRGDQETQYF TGTGCCAGCAGTCGGGGAGACCAAGAGACCCAGTACTTC
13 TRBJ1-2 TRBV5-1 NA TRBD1 CASTPGGHYGYTF TGCGCCAGCACCCCAGGGGGACACTATGGCTACACCTTC
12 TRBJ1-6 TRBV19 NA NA CASSLTESPLHF TGTGCCAGTAGCCTGACAGAGTCACCCCTCCACTTT
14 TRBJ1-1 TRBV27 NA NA CASSFGRGATEAFF TGTGCCAGCAGTTTTGGGAGGGGGGCCACTGAAGCTTTCTTT
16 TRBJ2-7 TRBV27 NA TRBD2 CASSPGGLAGGYEQYF TGTGCCAGCAGTCCCGGCGGACTAGCCGGAGGCTACGAGCAGTACTTC
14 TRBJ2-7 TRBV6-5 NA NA CASSYQGSSYEQYF TGTGCCAGCAGTTACCAGGGAAGCTCCTACGAGCAGTACTTC
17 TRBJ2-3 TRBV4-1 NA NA CASSPDSWGKHADTQYF TGCGCCAGCAGCCCCGATAGTTGGGGCAAGCACGCAGATACGCAGTATTTT
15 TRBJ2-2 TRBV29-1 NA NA CSVSQGIGNTGELFF TGCAGCGTTTCACAGGGAATTGGGAACACCGGGGAGCTGTTTTTT
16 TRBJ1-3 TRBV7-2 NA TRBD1 CASSSVTGYSGNTIYF TGTGCCAGCAGCTCCGTGACAGGGTACTCTGGAAACACCATATATTTT
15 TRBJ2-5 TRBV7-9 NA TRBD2 CASSPGLAGDETQYF TGTGCCAGCAGCCCGGGACTAGCGGGAGATGAGACCCAGTACTTC
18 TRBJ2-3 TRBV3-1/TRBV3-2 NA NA CASSQDILAKPSTDTQYF TGTGCCAGCAGCCAAGATATCCTAGCGAAACCTAGCACAGATACGCAGTATTTT
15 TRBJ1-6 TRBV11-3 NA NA CATQGHLNWHSPLHF TGTGCCACGCAGGGACACCTTAATTGGCATTCACCCCTCCACTTT
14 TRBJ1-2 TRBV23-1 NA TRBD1 CASRRTGGFYGYTF TGCGCCAGCAGGCGGACAGGGGGCTTCTATGGCTACACCTTC
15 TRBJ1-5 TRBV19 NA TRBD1 CASRTGTGGSQPQHF TGTGCCAGTCGGACCGGGACAGGGGGTAGTCAGCCCCAGCATTTT
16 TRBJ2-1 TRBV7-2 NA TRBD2 CASSWSTSGGGNEQFF TGTGCCAGCAGCTGGTCGACTAGCGGGGGGGGCAATGAGCAGTTCTTC
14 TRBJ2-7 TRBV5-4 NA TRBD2 CASSQRGNLYEQYF TGTGCCAGCAGCCAGCGGGGGAATCTCTACGAGCAGTACTTC
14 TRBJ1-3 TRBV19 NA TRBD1 CASSRTGTGNTIYF TGTGCCAGTAGTCGGACAGGGACTGGAAACACCATATATTTT
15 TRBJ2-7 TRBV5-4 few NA CASSLELALIYEQYF TGTGCCAGCAGCTTGGAATTAGCGTTGATCTACGAGCAGTACTTC
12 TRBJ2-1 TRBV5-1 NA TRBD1 CASSSGTGGSFF TGCGCCAGCAGCTCCGGGACAGGGGGCTCATTCTTC
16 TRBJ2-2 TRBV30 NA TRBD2 CAWNLLAGGPTGELFF TGTGCCTGGAACCTACTAGCGGGGGGGCCCACCGGGGAGCTGTTTTTT
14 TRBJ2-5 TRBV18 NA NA CASSKAEIQETQYF TGTGCCAGTTCCAAGGCGGAGATCCAAGAGACCCAGTACTTC
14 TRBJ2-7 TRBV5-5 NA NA CASSLAQGGYEQYF TGTGCCAGCAGCTTGGCGCAGGGAGGCTACGAGCAGTACTTC
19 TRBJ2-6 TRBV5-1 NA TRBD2 CASSLSGLAGDSGANVLTF TGCGCCAGCAGCTTGTCGGGACTAGCGGGTGACTCTGGGGCCAACGTCCTGACTTTC
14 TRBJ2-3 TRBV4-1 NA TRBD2 CASKLAESTDTQYF TGCGCCAGCAAACTAGCGGAGTCCACAGATACGCAGTATTTT
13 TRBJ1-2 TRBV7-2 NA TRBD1 CASSLDREAGYTF TGTGCCAGCAGCTTGGACAGGGAGGCTGGCTACACCTTC
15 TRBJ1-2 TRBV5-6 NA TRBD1 CASTRPGQLNYGYTF TGTGCCAGCACCCGGCCGGGACAGCTTAACTATGGCTACACCTTC
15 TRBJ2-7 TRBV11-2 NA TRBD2 CASSLVSGGPDEQYF TGTGCCAGCAGCTTAGTCTCGGGAGGGCCCGACGAGCAGTACTTC
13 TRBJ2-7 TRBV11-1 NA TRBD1 CASRGTGSYEQYF TGTGCCAGCAGGGGGACAGGGTCGTACGAGCAGTACTTC
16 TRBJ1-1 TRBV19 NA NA CASSILIDIRSTEAFF TGTGCCAGTAGTATCCTAATCGACATCAGAAGCACTGAAGCTTTCTTT
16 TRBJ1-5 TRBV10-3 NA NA CAISESGYSGQQPQHF TGTGCCATCAGTGAGTCCGGGTACAGTGGACAGCAGCCCCAGCATTTT
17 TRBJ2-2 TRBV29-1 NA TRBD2 CSVGRDSGGRNTGELFF TGCAGCGTTGGTAGAGATAGCGGGGGGCGGAACACCGGGGAGCTGTTTTTT
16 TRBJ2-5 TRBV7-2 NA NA CASSAQVGGGRETQYF TGTGCCAGCAGCGCCCAAGTCGGGGGAGGAAGAGAGACCCAGTACTTC